These 20 T cell receptor beta chains originate from one sample sequenced in a study of regulatory T cells in long-lasting Graves disease. Time point denoted: persistent/refractory GD, antithyroid drugs over 5 years with positive TRAb. After RNA was extracted from PBMCs, the TCR library was made from it. Libraries of TCR beta came from iRepertoire HTBI primers plus Arm-PCR of CDR3 regions. TCRdb independently ran MiXCR on the multiplex PCR reads; one entry per CDR3 protein. The table lists around 460,000 distinct CDR3 sequences, approximately 23% of them singletons. The input for sequencing was peripheral blood mononuclear cells (PBMCs), taken when the disease was refractory, from a patient treated with antithyroid drugs. These receptors all stem from a female donor with Graves disease.

The chain links TRBV9 to TRBJ2-2, with TRBD2 identical over 12 bases. With 2 bases clipped from V and 3 bases from J, the junction kept 5 bases outside the gene matches. CDR3 size: 17 residues. CDR1 and CDR2 from the germline V gene are SGDLS and YYNGEE. The CDR3 sequence is CASSVDRLAGDTGELFF. The CDR3, as DNA: TGTGCCAGCAGCGTCGACCGACTAGCGGGAGACACCGGGGAGCTGTTTTTT. Drawing the rest from reference TRBV9 and TRBJ2-2, the complete variable domain is DSGVTQTPKHLITATGQRVTLRCSPRSGDLSVYWYQQSLDQGLQFLIQYYNGEERAKGNILERFSAQQFPDLHSELNLSSLELGDSALYFCASSVDRLAGDTGELFFGEGSRLTVL.

This clonotype was observed a handful of times. The chain couples TRBV20-1 to TRBJ2-7, with unresolved D. This CDR3 has 13 amino acids. V gave up 5 bases and J gave up 3 bases, with 14 bases separating them. The germline gives CDR1 DFQATT, CDR2 SNEGSKA (reference sequence). For the CDR3, the DNA is TGCAGTGCTCCTGCTCCCCGGAGCTACGAGCAGTACTTC. Encoded protein: CSAPAPRSYEQYF.

This clonotype was observed many times. The chain uses TRBV6-1 and TRBJ1-1; D gene ambiguous. The V gene's germline CDR1 is MNHNS and CDR2 SASEGT. The CDR3 is 13 residues long. With 5 bases removed from V and 4 bases from J, the gap between germline ends came to 11 bases. CDR3 sequence reads: CASSQRVVTEAFF. CDR3 nucleotide sequence: TGTGCCAGCAGTCAAAGGGTGGTCACTGAAGCTTTCTTT.

To note about this clonotype: One end of the junction fails to match germline, which may point to a read error. The rearrangement links TRBV30 to TRBJ1-1; D gene uncertain. The CDR3 is made up of 12 amino acids. Per germline, CDR1 GTSNPN and CDR2 SVGIG (reference sequence). The CDR3 loop is CAWISGITEASF. The CDR3 nucleotides are TGTGCCTGGATTTCTGGCATTACTGAAGCTTCCTTT.

In its sample, this clonotype was seen many times. The chain employs TRBV2 and TRBJ1-2; D call uncertain. The CDR3 loop spans 13 amino acids. V was pared by 1 base and J by 8 bases, with 11 bases between. Germline CDR1 and CDR2: SNHLY and FYNNEI. This CDR3 is CASSEDTREGYTF. The CDR3 DNA reads TGTGCCAGCAGTGAAGACACCCGAGAGGGCTACACCTTC.

The genes are TRBV6-2 or TRBV6-3 and TRBJ1-4; 8 nucleotides match TRBD1. With 2 bases clipped from V and 8 bases from J, the junction kept 7 bases outside the gene matches. Germline V gene lookup returns CDR1 MNHEY and CDR2 SVGEGT. This CDR3 is built from 15 residues. The DNA for the CDR3 is TGTGCCAGCAGTTACACCAGGGGGCTAGGGGAAAAACTGTTTTTT. It codes for CASSYTRGLGEKLFF.

The rearrangement links TRBV18 to TRBJ2-7; D is uncertain. This CDR3 spans 13 amino acids. The V gene's germline CDR1 is KGHSH and CDR2 LQKENI. Trimming removed 3 bases at V and 3 bases at J, with 9 bases between. This CDR3 is CASSPDEHYEQYF. Here the CDR3 DNA reads TGTGCCAGCTCACCCGACGAGCACTACGAGCAGTACTTC. The full variable domain, rest sourced from reference TRBV18 and TRBJ2-7, is NAGVMQNPRHLVRRRGQEARLRCSPMKGHSHVYWYRQLPEEGLKFMVYLQKENIIDESGMPKERFSAEFPKEGPSILRIQQVVRGDSAAYFCASSPDEHYEQYFGPGTRLTVT.

This clonotype has at least ten counts. This rearrangement joins TRBV7-2 to TRBJ1-6; 11 bases match TRBD1. The V gene end was trimmed by 5 bases and the J gene end by 6 bases; junction bases not matched to a gene: 6. CDR1 and CDR2 (germline): SGHTA, FQGNSA. The CDR3 is 16 residues long. CDR3 in DNA: TGTGCCAGCAGCCGAGGACAGGGGGCGATTAATTCACCCCTCCACTTT. It specifies CASSRGQGAINSPLHF.

The chain joins TRBV27 to TRBJ2-7; D gene ambiguous. This CDR3 is built from 11 residues. The ends were cut back, 7 bases at V and 7 bases at J, with 11 bases in the middle. In germline, CDR1 is MNHEY, CDR2 SMNVEV (reference sequence). Here the CDR3 DNA reads TGTGCCAGCACCCCACCTGGGGAGCAGTACTTC. It codes for CASTPPGEQYF.

There are many counts of this clonotype. The chain combines TRBV6-5 with TRBJ2-7, with a tentative D call TRBD1 (6 bases). The germline CDR1 and CDR2 sequences are MNHEY and SVGAGI. The V gene lost 0 bases and the J gene lost 2 bases, with 8 bases spanning the gap. This CDR3 has 14 amino acids. The CDR3 DNA reads TGTGCCAGCAGTTACTCCGGACAGCCCTACGAGCAGTACTTC. Residues: CASSYSGQPYEQYF.

This clonotype occurred many times. The chain couples TRBV2 to TRBJ1-3; D remains unclear. With 8 bases removed from V and 3 bases from J, the gap between germline ends came to 8 bases. The germline CDR1 and CDR2 sequences are SNHLY and FYNNEI. The CDR3 is 12 amino acids. CDR3 bases: TGTGCCAGCCCCGGACTTGGAAACACCATATATTTT. Translating it yields CASPGLGNTIYF.

This clonotype was seen a few times. This chain joins TRBV7-9 and TRBJ2-2; no definite D call. The CDR3 consists of 14 residues. Between the trimmed V and J ends, which lost 1 base and 7 bases, there was a span of 10 bases. Germline V gene data show CDR1 as SEHNR and CDR2 as FQNEAQ (reference sequence). The CDR3 DNA reads TGTGCCAGCAGCTTAGGGCAGGTGCACGGGGAGCTGTTTTTT. It specifies CASSLGQVHGELFF.

Remarks on this clonotype: This could be a read error, since a much larger clone is one nucleotide away. The V call is TRBV27, the J call TRBJ1-6; D is perhaps TRBD1 (6 bases). This CDR3 spans 15 amino acids. CDR1 and CDR2 from the germline V gene are MNHEY and SMNVEV (reference sequence). This chain's CDR3 is CASSLEGVLGSPPHF. CDR3 coding DNA: TGTGCCAGCAGTTTGGAGGGGGTATTGGGTTCACCCCCCCACTTT.

Many counts were recorded for this clonotype. The J gene is TRBJ1-1, the V gene TRBV12-3 or TRBV12-4, with 11 bases that match TRBD1. This CDR3 comprises 15 residues. Unmatched junction bases numbered 4, after V lost 3 bases and J lost 4 bases. For the CDR3, the DNA is TGTGCCAGCAGTTTCGGGACAGGGGGGAGCACTGAAGCTTTCTTT. Encoded protein: CASSFGTGGSTEAFF.

This clonotype was recorded at least ten times. The chain uses TRBV6-5 and TRBJ2-2, with 8 bases fitting TRBD1. V gave up 0 bases and J gave up 1 base; unmatched junction bases: 7. CDR1 is MNHEY and CDR2 is SVGAGI in the germline V gene. CDR3 length: 18 residues. The DNA of the CDR3 is TGTGCCAGCAGTTACTCGCTGCCAGGACAGGGGAACACCGGGGAGCTGTTTTTT. Amino acid sequence: CASSYSLPGQGNTGELFF.

The chain joins TRBV20-1 to TRBJ1-2; 7 nucleotides align to TRBD1. This CDR3 is built from 16 residues. CDR1 and CDR2 from the germline V gene are DFQATT and SNEGSKA (reference sequence). The junction had 21 bases not matched to a gene; V was cut back by 6 bases and J by 8 bases. CDR3 in DNA: TGCAGTGCCAGTAGGTTCTCCGTAGGGGGCGTTTCGGGCTACACCTTC. Encoded protein: CSASRFSVGGVSGYTF.

In its sample, this clonotype was seen many times. The rearrangement links TRBV5-1 to TRBJ1-1, with 7 bases identical to TRBD1. This CDR3 has 14 residues. Trimming removed 3 bases from V and 9 bases from J; junction bases left unmatched: 11. Germline CDR1 reads SGHRS; CDR2 reads YFSETQ. The CDR3 coding sequence is TGCGCCAGCAGCTGGAGGGGGCGCGGGGTCCAAGCTTTCTTT. Residues: CASSWRGRGVQAFF.

V and J are TRBV18 and TRBJ1-6, with 7 positions matching TRBD1. Unmatched junction bases numbered 10, after V lost 5 bases and J lost 15 bases. The CDR3 is 13 amino acids. The germline CDR1 and CDR2 sequences are KGHSH and LQKENI. For the CDR3, the DNA is TGTGCCAGCTCAGACCCGTCGGACAGGAGCCTCCACTTT. It specifies CASSDPSDRSLHF.

The chain joins TRBV27 to TRBJ1-2; D possibly corresponds to TRBD1 (5 bases). Trimming took 0 bases from V and 10 from J, leaving 9 bases between them. The CDR3 consists of 12 residues. Germline CDR1 and CDR2: MNHEY and SMNVEV (reference sequence). This chain's CDR3 is CASSLSGVTYTF. The CDR3 bases are TGTGCCAGCAGTTTATCGGGGGTGACCTACACCTTC.

For this clonotype: Being one base from a much bigger clone, this may be a read error. In DNA form, the CDR3 reads TGTGCCAGCAGTTCTGGGGTCCACTTCTCCTACGAGCAGTACTTC. Amino acids: CASSSGVHFSYEQYF. This chain joins TRBV27 and TRBJ2-7, with D unresolved. Germline lookup yields CDR1 MNHEY and CDR2 SMNVEV (reference sequence). There are 15 residues in the CDR3. The V end lost 4 bases, the J end lost 0 bases, and 13 bases lay between the germline ends.